Presented here are 15 T cell receptor beta chains from one specimen sequenced in a study of blood T cell repertoires in COVID-19. Clones were sequenced by immunoSEQ multiplex PCR, and TCRdb holds only the in-frame ones, with some missing. This sample has approximately 56,000 clones, with about four fifths found just once. The material sequenced was peripheral blood. These receptors were collected from a man between 65 and 85 years old with active COVID-19.

CDR3 nucleotides: TGTGCCAGTAGTATAGGGCTTGCCTACGAGCAGTACTTC. Protein: CASSIGLAYEQYF. The chain links TRBV19 to TRBJ2-7; D unresolved. Germline CDR1 and CDR2: LNHDA and SQIVND (reference sequence). Trimming took 1 base from V and 2 from J, leaving 6 bases between them. CDR3 length: 13 residues. The full variable domain, with the rest looked up from reference TRBV19 and TRBJ2-7, is DGGITQSPKYLFRKEGQNVTLSCEQNLNHDAMYWYRQDPGQGLRLIYYSQIVNDFQKGDIAEGYSVSREKKESFPLTVTSAQKNPTAFYLCASSIGLAYEQYFGPGTRLTVT.

The chain uses TRBV9 and TRBJ2-5; D is unclear. Germline CDR1 reads SGDLS; CDR2 reads YYNGEE. The CDR3 has 13 residues. V lost 0 bases to trimming and J lost 2 bases, with 5 bases between them. The CDR3 nucleotides are TGTGCCAGCAGCGTAGCCCCACAAGAGACCCAGTACTTC. It translates to CASSVAPQETQYF. The full variable domain, rest sourced from reference TRBV9 and TRBJ2-5, is DSGVTQTPKHLITATGQRVTLRCSPRSGDLSVYWYQQSLDQGLQFLIQYYNGEERAKGNILERFSAQQFPDLHSELNLSSLELGDSALYFCASSVAPQETQYFGPGTRLLVL.

This chain joins TRBV30 and TRBJ2-1, with a weak D call TRBD2 (5 bases). Trimming cost V 1 base and J 7 bases, with 11 bases left between them. The CDR3 loop spans 13 amino acids. Germline V gene lookup returns CDR1 GTSNPN and CDR2 SVGIG (reference sequence). The CDR3 loop reads CAWSAGLGNEQFF. CDR3 in DNA: TGTGCCTGGAGTGCCGGACTGGGGAATGAGCAGTTCTTC.

This sequence joins TRBV6-6 and TRBJ1-1, with a possible D match to TRBD1 (5 bases). With 6 bases removed from V and 11 bases from J, the gap between germline ends came to 19 bases. CDR3 length: 13 amino acids. Germline-derived CDR1 and CDR2 are MNHNY and SVGAGI (reference sequence). This chain's CDR3 is CASRGRQPSEAFF. The CDR3 coding sequence is TGTGCCAGCAGGGGAAGACAGCCAAGTGAGGCTTTCTTT.

The rearrangement joins TRBV30 to TRBJ1-1; tentative D call: TRBD1 (6 bases). This CDR3 spans 14 amino acids. Germline loops: CDR1 GTSNPN, CDR2 SVGIG (reference sequence). V gave up 0 bases and J gave up 4 bases, with 12 bases separating them. Here the CDR3 DNA reads TGTGCCTGGAGTGTACTGGGGGCCGGCACTGAAGCTTTCTTT. It translates to CAWSVLGAGTEAFF. Variable domain in full (rest from reference TRBV30 and TRBJ1-1): SQTIHQWPATLVQPVGSPLSLECTVEGTSNPNLYWYRQAAGRGLQLLFYSVGIGQISSEVPQNLSASRPQDRQFILSSKKLLLSDSGFYLCAWSVLGAGTEAFFGQGTRLTVV.

This rearrangement joins TRBV2 to TRBJ1-1, with TRBD1 identical over 12 bases. Germline CDR1 and CDR2: SNHLY and FYNNEI. This CDR3 has 14 amino acids. The V and J ends lost 7 bases and 11 bases, in that order; junction bases with no gene match: 11. The CDR3: CASTRGTGGPLAFF. The CDR3 nucleotides are TGTGCCAGCACTAGAGGGACAGGGGGCCCCCTCGCTTTCTTT.

This clone was seen once. This chain links TRBV29-1 with TRBJ2-4; 11 bases agree with TRBD2. Germline CDR1 SQVTM, CDR2 ANQGSEA. The V and J ends lost 4 bases and 8 bases, in that order; junction bases with no gene match: 7. This CDR3 has 14 residues. As DNA, the CDR3 is TGCAGCGTTGCTGCTAGCGGGGGGATAGACATTCAGTACTTC. This gives the protein CSVAASGGIDIQYF.

This chain connects TRBV9 to TRBJ1-4; 7 bases align to TRBD1. The CDR3 has 16 amino acids. Germline CDR1 is SGDLS and CDR2 is YYNGEE. V trimming: 0 bases; J trimming: 3 bases; junction bases outside the gene matches: 5. The chain's CDR3 is CASSVGGGSANEKLFF. The CDR3 DNA reads TGTGCCAGCAGCGTAGGAGGGGGCTCAGCTAATGAAAAACTGTTTTTT.

V and J are TRBV6-6 and TRBJ1-1; no clear D. V lost 6 bases and J lost 7, with 18 bases in between. Germline V lookup: CDR1 MNHNY, CDR2 SVGAGI (reference sequence). This CDR3 is 14 amino acids long. This CDR3 is CASSHSRELNEAFF. The CDR3 DNA follows: TGTGCCAGCAGCCATAGCCGGGAGTTAAATGAAGCTTTCTTT.

This chain links TRBV13 with TRBJ2-1; 8 positions agree with TRBD2. V lost 5 bases, J lost 0 bases, and 6 bases stayed unmatched. Germline CDR1 reads PRHDT; CDR2 reads FYEKMQ (reference sequence). The CDR3 extends over 16 amino acids. The CDR3 DNA is TGTGCCAGCAGCCTCTCGGGGGGGAGCTCCTACAATGAGCAGTTCTTC. Protein: CASSLSGGSSYNEQFF. The variable domain in full, completed from reference TRBV13 and TRBJ2-1, reads AAGVIQSPRHLIKEKRETATLKCYPIPRHDTVYWYQQGPGQDPQFLISFYEKMQSDKGSIPDRFSAQQFSDYHSELNMSSLELGDSALYFCASSLSGGSSYNEQFFGPGTRLTVL.

The chain recombines TRBV7-2 with TRBJ2-7; 9 nucleotides match TRBD1. J gave up 6 bases and V 5 bases, and 8 bases lay outside the gene matches. The CDR3 is 14 residues long. Germline lookup yields CDR1 SGHTA and CDR2 FQGNSA. The CDR3 region has the DNA TGTGCCAGCAGCCCCCTACAGGGGGCTGGCGAGCAGTACTTC. Its protein product is CASSPLQGAGEQYF.

V gene TRBV10-1 combines with J gene TRBJ1-1; D perhaps matches TRBD1 (5 bases). V lost 3 bases and J lost 1, with 15 bases in between. CDR3 size: 16 residues. Germline V gene sequence: CDR1 WNHNN, CDR2 SYGVQD (reference sequence). In DNA form, the CDR3 reads TGCGCCAGCAGTGAACAGGTCAAGCATAGGAACACTGAAGCTTTCTTT. It yields the protein CASSEQVKHRNTEAFF.

The V gene is TRBV4-2, the J gene TRBJ2-1; 15 bases fit TRBD2. CDR1 is LGHNA, CDR2 YNFKEQ, per germline. This CDR3 region has 19 residues. The trim removed 0 bases at V and 8 bases at J, leaving 11 bases unmatched. CDR3 nucleotides: TGTGCCAGCAGCCAAGATCCACCAGGACTAGCGGGGGGGCGCTATGAGCAGTTCTTC. Its protein product is CASSQDPPGLAGGRYEQFF.

The gene calls are TRBV7-8 and TRBJ2-1; D is unclear. V was pared by 5 bases and J by 5 bases, with 10 bases between. The CDR3 extends over 13 amino acids. Germline-derived CDR1 and CDR2 are SGHVS and FQNEAQ. DNA of the CDR3: TGTGCCAGCAGCGCGCAAGAGCACAATGAGCAGTTCTTC. Its protein product is CASSAQEHNEQFF.

The rearrangement joins TRBV2 to TRBJ1-2; D unclear. The V gene's germline CDR1 is SNHLY and CDR2 FYNNEI. This CDR3 region has 15 residues. Trimming left V 8 bases short and J 6 bases short, with 22 bases between. CDR3 bases: TGTGCCAGCCTTACATTTCGGACTCGGGAAAATGGCTACACCTTC. The encoded protein is CASLTFRTRENGYTF.